The 30 T cell receptor beta chains listed next were all sequenced from one sample in a study of PD-1 blockade in classical Hodgkin lymphoma. Brentuximab vedotin exposure varied, and every patient relapsed after autologous stem cell transplantation. Produced via immunoSEQ multiplex PCR; TCRdb's table is partial and in-frame only. The top ten hold 25% of the sample, which has about 11,000 clones, roughly 76% seen once. Sequencing was performed on peripheral blood mononuclear cells (PBMCs), taken at baseline. Source of these receptors: a human donor with classical Hodgkin lymphoma.

V and J are TRBV19 and TRBJ2-1; 9 bases are shared with TRBD2. Per germline, CDR1 LNHDA and CDR2 SQIVND (reference sequence). The V gene end was trimmed by 3 bases and the J gene end by 8 bases; junction bases not matched to a gene: 8. This CDR3 is built from 15 residues. This CDR3 reads CASSIGGRAIYEQFF. CDR3 in DNA: TGTGCCAGTAGTATCGGCGGGAGGGCCATTTATGAGCAGTTCTTC. Looking up the rest from reference TRBV19 and TRBJ2-1 gives the full variable domain: DGGITQSPKYLFRKEGQNVTLSCEQNLNHDAMYWYRQDPGQGLRLIYYSQIVNDFQKGDIAEGYSVSREKKESFPLTVTSAQKNPTAFYLCASSIGGRAIYEQFFGPGTRLTVL.

The V call is TRBV5-4, the J call TRBJ2-1, with 8 bases identical to TRBD2. This CDR3 comprises 16 residues. J was trimmed by 4 bases and V by 5 bases; bases with no gene match: 11. Germline CDR1 and CDR2: SGHNT and YYREEE (reference sequence). The CDR3 sequence: CASSSRSGSMYNEQFF. The CDR3 bases are TGTGCCAGCAGTTCCAGGAGCGGGAGTATGTACAATGAGCAGTTCTTC.

The V gene is TRBV20-1, the J gene TRBJ2-5; D is ambiguous. Germline V lookup: CDR1 DFQATT, CDR2 SNEGSKA (reference sequence). The CDR3 is 11 residues long. Trimming cost V 0 bases and J 7 bases, with 6 bases left between them. The CDR3 DNA reads TGCAGTGCTAGAGATCAGCCGACCCAGTACTTC. Translating it yields CSARDQPTQYF.

This sequence joins TRBV7-9 and TRBJ2-7; 7 positions agree with TRBD1. The CDR3 has 15 residues. CDR1 is SEHNR and CDR2 is FQNEAQ in the germline V gene (reference sequence). V lost 0 bases, J lost 3 bases, and 5 bases stayed unmatched. The CDR3: CASSLAPDRSYEQYF. The DNA of the CDR3 is TGTGCCAGCAGCTTAGCCCCGGACAGGAGCTACGAGCAGTACTTC.

This clone was counted a single time. The CDR3 DNA is TGCGCCAGCAGCCGGGAGACTAGCGGGAGTTGGGTGGGGGAGCTGTTTTTT. This encodes CASSRETSGSWVGELFF. This chain connects TRBV4-1 to TRBJ2-2, with TRBD2 matching 12 bases. Germline CDR1 is MGHRA and CDR2 is YSYEKL. This CDR3 has 17 amino acids. The ends lost 4 bases at V and 8 bases at J; junction bases unmatched: 11.

This chain connects TRBV2 to TRBJ2-3; a weak D match, TRBD2 (6 bases). The germline CDR1 and CDR2 sequences are SNHLY and FYNNEI. V dropped 4 bases and J dropped 3 bases, with 11 bases sitting between them. The CDR3 runs to 14 residues. CDR3 nucleotide sequence: TGTGCCAGCAGTGCGGCGGCGGGGACAGATACGCAGTATTTT. Encoded protein: CASSAAAGTDTQYF. The variable domain in full, with the rest retrieved from reference TRBV2 and TRBJ2-3, is EPEVTQTPSHQVTQMGQEVILRCVPISNHLYFYWYRQILGQKVEFLVSFYNNEISEKSEIFDDQFSVERPDGSNFTLKIRSTKLEDSAMYFCASSAAAGTDTQYFGPGTRLTVL.

The chain uses TRBV29-1 and TRBJ1-5; D gene uncertain. CDR1 and CDR2 (germline): SQVTM, ANQGSEA. This CDR3 contains 14 residues. V shed 3 bases and J shed 4 bases, with 13 bases lying between them. CDR3 DNA sequence: TGCAGCGTTGATGCAGGTGGTCCTAATCAGCCCCAGCATTTT. Encoded protein: CSVDAGGPNQPQHF. Full variable domain (outside the CDR3, taken from reference TRBV29-1 and TRBJ1-5): SAVISQKPSRDICQRGTSLTIQCQVDSQVTMMFWYRQQPGQSLTLIATANQGSEATYESGFVIDKFPISRPNLTFSTLTVSNMSPEDSSIYLCSVDAGGPNQPQHFGDGTRLSIL.

The chain recombines TRBV15 with TRBJ2-1; 7 positions match TRBD2. Losses at the gene ends were 1 base for V and 7 bases for J; bases not matched to a gene: 7. The CDR3 has 15 residues. Germline CDR1 and CDR2: LNHNV and YYDKDF (reference sequence). The CDR3, as DNA: TGTGCCACCAGCAGAGTAGCGGGCGGTAAAAATGAGCAGTTCTTC. Translated, it gives CATSRVAGGKNEQFF.

The gene calls are TRBV7-2 and TRBJ1-6; D ambiguous. Between the trimmed V and J ends, which lost 2 bases and 9 bases, there was a span of 14 bases. The CDR3 consists of 15 residues. Germline V lookup: CDR1 SGHTA, CDR2 FQGNSA. The CDR3 sequence is CASSLYAGSGSPLHF. For the CDR3, the DNA is TGTGCCAGCAGCTTATATGCGGGCTCCGGTTCACCCCTCCACTTT.

V is TRBV6-1 and J is TRBJ1-2; no clear D gene. Germline V lookup: CDR1 MNHNS, CDR2 SASEGT. This CDR3 has 12 amino acids. Between the trimmed V and J ends, which lost 4 bases and 7 bases, there was a span of 10 bases. The CDR3 region is CASSVRMGGYTF. Written as DNA, the CDR3 is TGTGCCAGCAGTGTCAGAATGGGTGGCTACACCTTC.

The CDR3 sequence is CASSKFCPGSLLKETQYF. The CDR3 coding sequence is TGTGCCAGCAGCAAATTTTGCCCAGGTTCTTTACTAAAAGAGACCCAGTACTTC. The chain joins TRBV21-1 to TRBJ2-5. TRBV21-1 is reported as a pseudogene. The CDR3 consists of 18 residues.

The rearrangement uses TRBV29-1 and TRBJ1-1; 8 bases line up with TRBD1. CDR1 is SQVTM, CDR2 ANQGSEA, per germline. The trim removed 6 bases at V and 0 bases at J, leaving 3 bases unmatched. The CDR3 spans 13 residues. CDR3: CSVNRGMNTEAFF. CDR3 in DNA: TGCAGCGTGAACAGGGGGATGAACACTGAAGCTTTCTTT.

The sample holds a few counts of this clone. This chain uses TRBV7-9 with TRBJ1-3; D ambiguous. The V end was cut by 7 bases, the J end by 4 bases, with 20 bases between. Looked up from germline, CDR1 is SEHNR and CDR2 is FQNEAQ (reference sequence). The CDR3 is made up of 16 amino acids. This CDR3 reads CASTPVRGAGGNTIYF. The CDR3 nucleotides read TGTGCCAGCACCCCTGTTCGGGGAGCAGGCGGAAACACCATATATTTT.

This clone has only one observation. The CDR3 DNA follows: TGTGCCAGCAAAGCCCAGGGAGCAAACTATGGCTACACCTTC. It translates to CASKAQGANYGYTF. The chain employs TRBV6-5 and TRBJ1-2; D is perhaps TRBD1 (5 bases). The CDR3 is made up of 14 amino acids. V lost 7 bases and J 2 bases, leaving 14 bases between the germline ends. Germline V CDR1 and CDR2: MNHEY, SVGAGI.

This clone was observed a few times. This chain joins TRBV6-1 and TRBJ1-5; a weak D match, TRBD1 (5 bases). The length of the CDR3 is 15 residues. CDR1 and CDR2 (germline): MNHNS, SASEGT. V lost 4 bases and J lost 6, with 16 bases in between. The CDR3 DNA reads TGTGCCAGCAGTGCCGGGCGGCAGGGCGGTCAGCCCCAGCATTTT. Protein: CASSAGRQGGQPQHF.

This sequence joins TRBV7-9 and TRBJ2-7; D not certain. Germline lookup yields CDR1 SEHNR and CDR2 FQNEAQ (reference sequence). This CDR3 has 14 residues. V was trimmed by 1 base and J by 5 bases, leaving 12 bases between them. CDR3 region: CASSLERLVDEQYF. CDR3 bases: TGTGCCAGCAGCTTAGAGCGACTCGTAGACGAGCAGTACTTC. Looking up the rest from reference TRBV7-9 and TRBJ2-7 gives the full variable domain: DTGVSQNPRHKITKRGQNVTFRCDPISEHNRLYWYRQTLGQGPEFLTYFQNEAQLEKSRLLSDRFSAERPKGSFSTLEIQRTEQGDSAMYLCASSLERLVDEQYFGPGTRLTVT.

This clone was picked up a small number of times. Other nucleotide sequences from this sample produce the same CDR3. The V gene is TRBV4-1, the J gene TRBJ2-7; unclear D gene. Trimming cost V 0 bases and J 3 bases, with 9 bases left between them. Germline V gene data show CDR1 as MGHRA and CDR2 as YSYEKL. This CDR3 spans 14 amino acids. CDR3 DNA sequence: TGCGCCAGCAGCCAAGATCCCGACTTCTACGAGCAGTACTTC. This codes for CASSQDPDFYEQYF.

The chain recombines TRBV5-1 with TRBJ2-2, with 11 bases aligning to TRBD2. Trimming removed 5 bases from V and 4 bases from J; junction bases left unmatched: 7. CDR1 and CDR2 from the germline V gene are SGHRS and YFSETQ. CDR3 size: 16 residues. In DNA form, the CDR3 reads TGCGCCAGCAGTCAAGATAGCGGGAGGGCCACCGGGGAGCTGTTTTTT. Protein product: CASSQDSGRATGELFF.

This clone appeared a few times. The chain uses TRBV29-1 and TRBJ2-3; 14 bases are shared with TRBD2. Trimming at V came to 1 base and at J to 5 bases, leaving 14 bases not matched to a gene. The CDR3 sequence is 19 residues long. The germline V gene has CDR1 SQVTM and CDR2 ANQGSEA. The CDR3 spells CSVEGGVTSGRASVDTQYF. As DNA, the CDR3 is TGCAGCGTTGAAGGAGGGGTGACTAGCGGGAGGGCCTCGGTAGATACGCAGTATTTT.

A few counts support this clone. DNA for the CDR3: TGTGCCAGCAGTGAAAGGAGGGGTGAGGAGACCCAGTACTTC. Encoded protein: CASSERRGEETQYF. V is TRBV6-1 and J is TRBJ2-5, with a tentative D call TRBD2 (6 bases). Germline lookup yields CDR1 MNHNS and CDR2 SASEGT. The CDR3 runs 14 residues. The ends were cut back, 2 bases at V and 5 bases at J, with 12 bases in the middle.

The table lists this clone with a count of one. This chain joins TRBV7-9 and TRBJ2-7, with D maybe TRBD1 (5 bases). Trimming pared 5 bases from V and 3 bases from J, leaving 11 bases between. CDR3 length equals 13 residues. CDR1 and CDR2 from the germline V gene are SEHNR and FQNEAQ (reference sequence). The CDR3 here is CASSPGHYYEQYF. The CDR3 nucleotides read TGTGCCAGCAGCCCCGGACACTACTACGAGCAGTACTTC.

This chain joins TRBV9 and TRBJ1-1; D gene ambiguous. This CDR3 is built from 12 residues. Trimming removed 1 base from V and 6 bases from J, with 7 bases in between. Germline CDR1 and CDR2: SGDLS and YYNGEE. CDR3 region: CASSVSGSEAFF. CDR3 in DNA: TGTGCCAGCAGCGTAAGTGGGTCTGAAGCTTTCTTT.

The gene calls are TRBV6-1 and TRBJ1-4; tentatively, D is TRBD1 (6 bases). The ends were cut back, 5 bases at V and 5 bases at J, with 15 bases in the middle. This CDR3 is 15 amino acids long. Germline-derived CDR1 and CDR2 are MNHNS and SASEGT. The CDR3 loop reads CASSTRQVINEKLFF. The DNA for the CDR3 is TGTGCCAGCAGTACTAGACAGGTGATAAATGAAAAACTGTTTTTT.

In this sample, this clone turned up a few times. The chain uses TRBV7-8 and TRBJ2-2; 10 bases are shared with TRBD1. Germline V gene sequence: CDR1 SGHVS, CDR2 FQNEAQ. The CDR3 runs to 16 residues. With 2 bases clipped from V and 6 bases from J, the junction kept 6 bases outside the gene matches. This CDR3 is CASSLPWGQGSGELFF. The CDR3, as DNA: TGTGCCAGCAGCTTACCGTGGGGACAGGGGTCCGGGGAGCTGTTTTTT. Supplemented by reference TRBV7-8 and TRBJ2-2, the full variable domain reads GAGVSQSPRYKVAKRGQDVALRCDPISGHVSLFWYQQALGQGPEFLTYFQNEAQLDKSGLPSDRFFAERPEGSVSTLKIQRTQQEDSAVYLCASSLPWGQGSGELFFGEGSRLTVL.

V gene TRBV5-1 combines with J gene TRBJ2-3; maybe TRBD2 (6 bases). V was clipped by 5 bases and J by 2 bases, with 15 bases between them. The germline gives CDR1 SGHRS, CDR2 YFSETQ. This CDR3 is built from 15 residues. CDR3 DNA: TGCGCCAGCAGACGCCGGGACTTATTCACAGATACGCAGTATTTT. This encodes CASRRRDLFTDTQYF.

This clone is a singleton in its sample. The V and J genes are TRBV6-6 and TRBJ1-2; no clear D gene. The germline V gene encodes CDR1 MNHNY and CDR2 SVGAGI (reference sequence). CDR3 length: 15 residues. V was cut by 0 bases and J by 7 bases, with 15 bases left in between. CDR3 loop: CASSYSVAGLGGYTF. The CDR3 DNA follows: TGTGCCAGCAGTTACTCCGTTGCGGGCTTAGGTGGCTACACCTTC.

This rearrangement joins TRBV11-2 to TRBJ2-3; D is tentatively TRBD1 or TRBD2 (7 bases each). This CDR3 is built from 13 residues. Looked up from germline, CDR1 is SGHAT and CDR2 is FQNNGV. V lost 8 bases and J 14 bases, leaving 23 bases between the germline ends. In nucleotides, the CDR3 is TGTGCCAGCTCTCCAGGGGGGGCAGGGATTTCGTATTTT. It is translated as CASSPGGAGISYF.

This clone appeared a few times. The rearrangement uses TRBV7-6 and TRBJ2-1, with 8 nucleotides matching TRBD2. The CDR3 loop spans 16 amino acids. V lost 3 bases and J lost 2; bases outside the gene matches: 6. The germline V gene encodes CDR1 SGHVS and CDR2 FNYEAQ. The DNA for the CDR3 is TGTGCCAGCAGCTTGGAGATTAGCGGGACCTACAATGAGCAGTTCTTC. Its translation: CASSLEISGTYNEQFF.

This sequence joins TRBV27 and TRBJ2-1, with 14 bases matching TRBD2. J lost 4 bases, V lost 4 bases, and 6 bases had no gene match. The CDR3 consists of 17 residues. Germline lookup yields CDR1 MNHEY and CDR2 SMNVEV (reference sequence). The CDR3 DNA reads TGTGCCAGCAGTTCCCCGGGACTAGCGGGAGATTACAATGAGCAGTTCTTC. As protein: CASSSPGLAGDYNEQFF.

This chain uses TRBV7-6 with TRBJ2-7; no clear D. CDR3 size: 13 residues. V was cut by 2 bases and J by 5 bases, with 10 bases left in between. The germline gives CDR1 SGHVS, CDR2 FNYEAQ. This chain's CDR3 is CASSLNVPDEQYF. The DNA for the CDR3 is TGTGCCAGCAGCTTAAACGTTCCGGACGAGCAGTACTTC.